This passage covers 9 T cell receptor beta chains from one sample sequenced in a study of shared clonotypes between healthy human individuals (dated by TCRdb to 2020 to 2021). The library was built by means of the immunoSEQ multiplex PCR assay. The clones in this table, taken by TCRdb from immuneACCESS, are in-frame only. Not every clone is retained; where verified, under half of the shortfall comes from an unresolved V gene, and the cause of the rest is unknown. Across this sample there are hundreds of thousands of clones, with approximately 75% seen only once. The ten largest clones capture under 2% of the sample. The sequenced sample was memory CD4+ T cells sorted from blood. The cell subset or site label here, explained by the study, means: CD45RA-negative fraction. The receptor set was obtained from a woman younger than 45 in good health.

This clone was counted a few times. CDR3 bases: TGTGCCAGTAGTATGAAGCATGCTCTCACTGAAGCTTTCTTT. Protein product: CASSMKHALTEAFF. The rearrangement uses TRBV19 and TRBJ1-1, with D unclear. The germline V gene encodes CDR1 LNHDA and CDR2 SQIVND (reference sequence). V lost 3 bases to trimming and J lost 4 bases, with 12 bases between them. This CDR3 has 14 amino acids.

This sequence joins TRBV18 and TRBJ1-2, with 8 bases that match TRBD1. Germline CDR1 is KGHSH and CDR2 is LQKENI. This CDR3 spans 15 amino acids. J was trimmed by 8 bases and V by 5 bases; bases with no gene match: 13. CDR3 amino acids: CASSTTGTGRFGYTF. In nucleotides, the CDR3 is TGTGCCAGCTCAACTACAGGGACAGGTCGATTCGGCTACACCTTC.

The chain is built from TRBV7-8 and TRBJ2-1; tentatively, D is TRBD2 (6 bases). CDR3 length: 15 amino acids. V lost 2 bases, J lost 6 bases, and 14 bases lay in between. Germline lookup yields CDR1 SGHVS and CDR2 FQNEAQ. The CDR3 region is CASSLNGEVGNEQFF. CDR3 bases: TGTGCCAGCAGCTTAAACGGGGAGGTCGGCAATGAGCAGTTCTTC. The full variable domain, rest sourced from reference TRBV7-8 and TRBJ2-1, is GAGVSQSPRYKVAKRGQDVALRCDPISGHVSLFWYQQALGQGPEFLTYFQNEAQLDKSGLPSDRFFAERPEGSVSTLKIQRTQQEDSAVYLCASSLNGEVGNEQFFGPGTRLTVL.

The table lists this clone with a count of one. This rearrangement joins TRBV19 to TRBJ1-5; 7 bases are shared with TRBD1. This CDR3 spans 16 amino acids. Germline V gene lookup returns CDR1 LNHDA and CDR2 SQIVND (reference sequence). Trimming cost V 3 bases and J 1 base; bases outside gene matches: 6. CDR3 bases: TGTGCCAGTAGTATCCGGACAGGAGGGAGCAATCAGCCCCAGCATTTT. The encoded protein is CASSIRTGGSNQPQHF. The full variable domain, its missing parts supplied by reference TRBV19 and TRBJ1-5, is DGGITQSPKYLFRKEGQNVTLSCEQNLNHDAMYWYRQDPGQGLRLIYYSQIVNDFQKGDIAEGYSVSREKKESFPLTVTSAQKNPTAFYLCASSIRTGGSNQPQHFGDGTRLSIL.

This chain joins TRBV11-3 and TRBJ2-7, with 10 bases matching TRBD1. Germline CDR1 and CDR2: SGHNT and YENEEA. The CDR3 contains 15 residues. V dropped 4 bases and J dropped 0; count of bases not matched to a gene: 3. This CDR3 reads CASSSGQGSSYEQYF. As DNA, the CDR3 is TGTGCCAGCAGCTCGGGACAGGGGAGCTCCTACGAGCAGTACTTC.

This rearrangement joins TRBV6-6 to TRBJ2-7; D call uncertain. Germline V lookup: CDR1 MNHNY, CDR2 SVGAGI (reference sequence). The CDR3 consists of 15 residues. V was trimmed by 2 bases and J by 4 bases, leaving 15 bases between them. The CDR3 region is CASSYRRETLYEQYF. Written as DNA, the CDR3 is TGTGCCAGCAGTTACCGTAGGGAAACCTTATACGAGCAGTACTTC.

This clone appeared a few times. V usage is TRBV6-1 and J usage is TRBJ2-7, with 9 bases fitting TRBD1. The ends lost 4 bases at V and 3 bases at J; junction bases unmatched: 7. Germline V lookup: CDR1 MNHNS, CDR2 SASEGT. CDR3 size: 15 residues. The CDR3: CASSASGTGNYEQYF. The CDR3 DNA sequence: TGTGCCAGCAGTGCCTCCGGGACAGGGAACTACGAGCAGTACTTC.

CDR3 region: CASSSRQGFHEQYF. The CDR3 DNA is TGTGCCAGCAGCTCACGACAGGGCTTCCACGAGCAGTACTTC. The J gene is TRBJ2-7, the V gene TRBV7-8; 7 positions agree with TRBD1. V trimming: 4 bases; J trimming: 5 bases; junction bases outside the gene matches: 8. Germline lookup yields CDR1 SGHVS and CDR2 FQNEAQ. There are 14 residues in the CDR3.

The chain recombines TRBV9 with TRBJ2-3; D is perhaps TRBD1 or TRBD2 (5 bases each). The length of the CDR3 is 17 residues. V lost 0 bases and J 3 bases, leaving 17 bases between the germline ends. Germline V gene data show CDR1 as SGDLS and CDR2 as YYNGEE. CDR3: CASSVALTGPGTDTQYF. The CDR3 bases are TGTGCCAGCAGCGTAGCTTTAACAGGACCGGGAACAGATACGCAGTATTTT. Supplemented by reference TRBV9 and TRBJ2-3, the full variable domain reads DSGVTQTPKHLITATGQRVTLRCSPRSGDLSVYWYQQSLDQGLQFLIQYYNGEERAKGNILERFSAQQFPDLHSELNLSSLELGDSALYFCASSVALTGPGTDTQYFGPGTRLTVL.